This T cell receptor beta chain stems from a study of Ad26.COV2.S vaccination and SARS-CoV-2 variants. Treatment reported: around 19 received Ad26.COV2.S at low or high dose, single or two shots; roughly 5 received placebo; per-sample allocation not given. Sampling took place 63 days after the first vaccine or placebo injection. CDR1 and CDR2 from the germline V gene are MNHEY and SVGAGI. CDR3 length equals 13 residues. The V and J ends lost 8 bases and 9 bases respectively, with 14 bases between them. Data came from immunoSEQ multiplex PCR; TCRdb stores just in-frame clones and leaves some out. The sample has about 350,000 clones, less than 90% seen once.

The rearrangement links TRBV6-5 to TRBJ1-6; D unclear. The clonotype was recovered from a person between 18 and 65 years old who received the Ad26.COV2.S COVID-19 vaccine or a placebo. This material consisted of peripheral blood, taken in a trial of Ad26.COV2.S vaccine versus placebo. The CDR3 coding sequence is TGTGCCAGCTGGGTAATGCTAGGTTCACCCCTCCACTTT. It codes for CASWVMLGSPLHF.